The next 11 T cell receptor beta chains were all read from a single sample in a study of shared T cell receptors in the human thymus. The data were produced by immunoSEQ multiplex PCR, yet TCRdb's version contains in-frame clones alone and is incomplete. The data show hundreds of thousands of clones, 88% seen once. These same records also appear under a second study, on human thymus T cells.

Sequenced sample: thymocytes. These receptors were collected from a boy less than two years old with a congenital heart defect.

The chain combines TRBV13 with TRBJ2-7; D is perhaps TRBD1 (5 bases). The CDR3 is made up of 10 amino acids. Germline CDR1 and CDR2: PRHDT and FYEKMQ (reference sequence). V was clipped by 8 bases and J by 6 bases, with 8 bases between them. CDR3 DNA: TGTGCCAGCGCAGGGCGCGAGCAGTACTTC. Its protein product is CASAGREQYF.

This clone was counted a few times. The rearrangement joins TRBV12-2 to TRBJ2-1; the table gives TRBD1 as D, unverified against the DNA. TRBV12-2 is a pseudogene segment. The CDR3 is 17 residues long. CDR3 sequence: CASRLVGCGGQDNEQFF. The DNA for the CDR3 is TGTGCAAGTCGCTTAGTGGGCTGTGGGGGACAAGACAATGAGCAGTTCTTC.

This clone was recorded only once. The chain links TRBV30 to TRBJ1-2, with D unclear. This CDR3 has 13 residues. Germline CDR1 is GTSNPN and CDR2 is SVGIG (reference sequence). Trimming removed 4 bases at V and 8 bases at J, with 17 bases between. The chain's CDR3 is CAWMERTSSGYTF. For the CDR3, the DNA is TGTGCCTGGATGGAGCGGACTTCCAGCGGCTACACCTTC. The whole variable domain, filled in from reference TRBV30 and TRBJ1-2, reads SQTIHQWPATLVQPVGSPLSLECTVEGTSNPNLYWYRQAAGRGLQLLFYSVGIGQISSEVPQNLSASRPQDRQFILSSKKLLLSDSGFYLCAWMERTSSGYTFGSGTRLTVV.

The CDR3: CASSEIPSGTQYF. In nucleotides, the CDR3 is TGTGCCAGCAGTGAAATCCCTAGCGGGACCCAGTACTTC. The chain is built from TRBV6-1 and TRBJ2-5; 7 bases map to TRBD2. The ends lost 2 bases at V and 7 bases at J; junction bases unmatched: 4. The germline V gene has CDR1 MNHNS and CDR2 SASEGT. This CDR3 spans 13 amino acids.

This chain connects TRBV29-1 to TRBJ2-7, with TRBD1 identical over 9 bases. In germline, CDR1 is SQVTM, CDR2 ANQGSEA. The CDR3 runs 17 residues. V lost 4 bases, J lost 3 bases, and 16 bases stayed unmatched. The chain's CDR3 is CSVVPGQGEVRDYEQYF. The CDR3 DNA reads as TGCAGCGTTGTCCCGGGACAGGGAGAGGTGAGGGACTACGAGCAGTACTTC.

The chain links TRBV7-2 to TRBJ2-4, with D tentatively TRBD2 (5 bases). V lost 4 bases and J lost 1, with 17 bases in between. Germline values: CDR1 SGHTA, CDR2 FQGNSA. The CDR3 extends over 17 amino acids. This CDR3 reads CASSSETTLAAKNIQYF. The DNA for the CDR3 is TGTGCCAGCAGCTCCGAGACTACTCTTGCTGCCAAAAACATTCAGTACTTC.

The chain recombines TRBV2 with TRBJ2-1; maybe TRBD2 (5 bases). The V gene's germline CDR1 is SNHLY and CDR2 FYNNEI. This CDR3 spans 14 amino acids. V dropped 3 bases and J dropped 3 bases, with 9 bases sitting between them. CDR3 nucleotides: TGTGCCAGCAGTGAGATCGGGAACTACAATGAGCAGTTCTTC. It encodes CASSEIGNYNEQFF.

This clone was detected only a few times. DNA for the CDR3: TGTGCCAGCAGGGGCGGGCGGACCTACGAGCAGTACTTC. It translates to CASRGGRTYEQYF. The V gene is TRBV27, the J gene TRBJ2-7; tentatively, D is TRBD2 (5 bases). The CDR3 has 13 amino acids. Trimming shortened V by 6 bases and J by 2 bases, and 11 bases separated the two germline ends. Germline V lookup: CDR1 MNHEY, CDR2 SMNVEV (reference sequence).

This clone was picked up a small number of times. The chain has TRBV5-4 and TRBJ1-3; weak D call: TRBD1 (6 bases). Germline values: CDR1 SGHNT, CDR2 YYREEE (reference sequence). Trimming cost V 0 bases and J 8 bases, with 12 bases left between them. CDR3 length: 14 amino acids. CDR3 nucleotide sequence: TGTGCCAGCAGCTTGGGTCCAGGGGTGGACACCATATATTTT. This codes for CASSLGPGVDTIYF.

The gene calls are TRBV11-3 and TRBJ2-1, with D uncertain. Germline CDR1 reads SGHNT; CDR2 reads YENEEA. The CDR3 spans 12 residues. Trimming took off 4 bases at V and 4 bases at J, with 5 bases between the two ends. The CDR3 DNA is TGTGCCAGCAGCTCCGAGTACAATGAGCAGTTCTTC. Translation: CASSSEYNEQFF.

The chain joins TRBV9 to TRBJ2-1; D is undetermined. The germline CDR1 and CDR2 sequences are SGDLS and YYNGEE. V was shortened by 2 bases and J by 5 bases, with 14 bases between the two germline ends. The CDR3 has 15 residues. CDR3 region: CASSVGPVGHNEQFF. In DNA, the CDR3 is TGTGCCAGCAGCGTGGGCCCCGTGGGCCACAATGAGCAGTTCTTC.